The 16 T cell receptor beta chains below all came from one sample that was sequenced in a study of blood T cells in healthy people across ages. Using a J-beta primer mix together with a sample-barcoded 5' primer, a second PCR was run for roughly 6 to 11 cycles. In TCRdb, the 5' RACE reads were re-called with MiXCR into one record per CDR3 protein. The sample yields about 680,000 distinct CDR3 sequences, 45% to 50% seen once. Sequences were obtained from blood. Source of these receptors: a woman aged 55-70 years in good health.

This chain connects TRBV29-1 to TRBJ2-2; no definite D call. This CDR3 is built from 15 residues. V lost 0 bases and J 1 base, leaving 9 bases between the germline ends. Germline V gene sequence: CDR1 SQVTM, CDR2 ANQGSEA. As DNA, the CDR3 is TGCAGCGTTGAAGATTCTCAGAAGAACACCGGGGAGCTGTTTTTT. This translates into CSVEDSQKNTGELFF.

Remarks on this clonotype: One end of the junction varies from germline; a read error may be responsible. The V call is TRBV4-2, the J call TRBJ1-2; D is unresolved. The CDR3 sequence is 15 residues long. Germline values: CDR1 LGHNA, CDR2 YNFKEQ. The DNA of the CDR3 is TGTGCCAGCAGCCTCACTGGAACAGTGACCTATGGCTGCACCTTC. It yields the protein CASSLTGTVTYGCTF.

The gene calls are TRBV18 and TRBJ2-1, with TRBD2 matching over 9 bases. Per the germline V gene, CDR1 is KGHSH and CDR2 is LQKENI. This CDR3 is built from 15 residues. Trimming cost V 6 bases and J 7 bases; bases outside gene matches: 10. The CDR3 DNA is TGTGCCAGCTCCAACTCGGCAGCGGGAGGAAATGAGCAGTTCTTC. This translates into CASSNSAAGGNEQFF.

This clonotype was seen many times. The chain couples TRBV29-1 to TRBJ2-7; TRBD2 agrees at 7 bases. Germline values: CDR1 SQVTM, CDR2 ANQGSEA. Trimming removed 4 bases from V and 0 bases from J; junction bases left unmatched: 9. The CDR3 length is 15 residues. Here the CDR3 DNA reads TGCAGCGTTGGGGGTCTAGCGGCCACCTCCTACGAGCAGTACTTC. This sequence encodes CSVGGLAATSYEQYF.

The chain couples TRBV20-1 to TRBJ2-3; tentative D call: TRBD2 (6 bases). Germline loops: CDR1 DFQATT, CDR2 SNEGSKA (reference sequence). With 2 bases removed from V and 9 bases from J, the gap between germline ends came to 18 bases. CDR3 length: 14 residues. The CDR3 is CSARLYSRGQTQYF. DNA of the CDR3: TGCAGTGCTAGACTCTACTCGCGGGGTCAAACGCAGTATTTT.

The chain couples TRBV6-2 or TRBV6-3 to TRBJ2-5; D might be TRBD2 (5 bases). Near its end, the DNA agrees better with TRBJ2-7, so the J call may be wrong. The CDR3 is 13 residues long. Germline CDR1 MNHEY, CDR2 SVGEGT. Here the CDR3 reads CASSFSVVPEQYF. The CDR3 DNA reads as TGTGCCAGCAGTTTTAGCGTCGTCCCCGAGCAGTACTTC.

The chain couples TRBV20-1 to TRBJ2-7; 7 bases match TRBD1. This CDR3 is 14 amino acids long. Per germline, CDR1 DFQATT and CDR2 SNEGSKA (reference sequence). J gave up 0 bases and V 6 bases, and 8 bases lay outside the gene matches. The DNA for the CDR3 is TGCAGTGCACCAGACAGGGCGAGCTCCTACGAGCAGTACTTC. This sequence encodes CSAPDRASSYEQYF.

The chain has TRBV10-3 and TRBJ2-1; D is unresolved. CDR1 is ENHRY and CDR2 is SYGVKD in the germline V gene. Trimming cost V 0 bases and J 4 bases, with 7 bases left between them. The CDR3 length is 14 residues. CDR3 in amino acids: CAISESPSYNEQFF. CDR3 bases: TGTGCCATCAGTGAGTCGCCTAGTTACAATGAGCAGTTCTTC.

This clonotype was observed a few times. This chain connects TRBV25-1 to TRBJ2-7; tentative D call: TRBD1 (5 bases). Trimming pared 1 base from V and 2 bases from J, leaving 9 bases between. Per germline, CDR1 MGHDK and CDR2 SYGVNS. CDR3 length equals 14 residues. This chain's CDR3 is CASSEFRGTYEQYF. The CDR3 region has the DNA TGTGCCAGCAGTGAATTTAGGGGAACCTACGAGCAGTACTTC.

There are a few counts of this clonotype. This chain joins TRBV20-1 and TRBJ2-7, with unresolved D. The CDR3 length is 14 residues. V was pared by 6 bases and J by 3 bases, with 18 bases between. Germline CDR1 and CDR2: DFQATT and SNEGSKA (reference sequence). CDR3 residues: CSAPRHGRGYEQYF. In nucleotides, the CDR3 is TGCAGTGCGCCCCGACATGGACGAGGCTACGAGCAGTACTTC.

This clonotype has only a few counts. The CDR3 reads CSVLTVSLIGTQYF. In DNA, the CDR3 is TGCAGTGTCTTGACGGTTTCGTTGATTGGTACGCAGTATTTT. This chain joins TRBV20-1 and TRBJ2-3; D is unresolved. There are 14 residues in the CDR3. CDR1 is DFQATT, CDR2 SNEGSKA, per germline (reference sequence). Trimming took 7 bases from V and 8 from J, leaving 22 bases between them.

The gene calls are TRBV6-4 and TRBJ2-5, with 7 positions matching TRBD2. The junction had 24 bases not matched to a gene; V was cut back by 0 bases and J by 11 bases. Germline V gene sequence: CDR1 MRHNA, CDR2 SNTAGT. The CDR3 runs to 19 residues. DNA for the CDR3: TGTGCCAGCAGTGACTCGATTGCGGGAGCCCCTCAAGCCTACAATGAGCAGTACTTC. Its translation: CASSDSIAGAPQAYNEQYF.

This chain uses TRBV6-5 with TRBJ1-5; 8 nucleotides align to TRBD1. The ends lost 10 bases at V and 8 bases at J; junction bases unmatched: 10. CDR1 is MNHEY and CDR2 is SVGAGI in the germline V gene. The CDR3 length is 13 residues. CDR3 region: CATNRGVSEPQHF. CDR3 DNA: TGTGCCACCAACAGGGGGGTATCGGAGCCCCAGCATTTT.

On this clonotype itself: A much larger clone differs from this one at a single base, so this may be a read error. This rearrangement joins TRBV6-5 to TRBJ2-7, with D possibly matching TRBD2 (6 bases). The DNA end lines up better with TRBJ2-5; the J call may be wrong. The CDR3 totals 15 residues. Germline CDR1 reads MNHEY; CDR2 reads SVGAGI. The CDR3 bases are TGTGCCGGCAGTTACTCGACGGGGGAACAAGAGACCCAGTACTTC. Translating it yields CAGSYSTGEQETQYF.

The chain couples TRBV28 to TRBJ2-2; the match to TRBD1 covers 9 bases. The CDR3 is made up of 15 amino acids. V gave up 5 bases and J gave up 1 base; unmatched junction bases: 2. Germline lookup yields CDR1 MDHEN and CDR2 SYDVKM. The CDR3 nucleotides read TGTGCCAGCAGTACAGGGGGCCGGAACACCGGGGAGCTGTTTTTT. This encodes CASSTGGRNTGELFF.

The rearrangement uses TRBV5-1 and TRBJ1-1; D remains unclear. The V end was cut by 0 bases, the J end by 6 bases, with 15 bases between. CDR3 length: 15 residues. CDR1 and CDR2 from the germline V gene are SGHRS and YFSETQ. As DNA, the CDR3 is TGCGCCAGCAGCTTGGCCGTGGGAGGCCTAGCTGAAGCTTTCTTT. Its translation is CASSLAVGGLAEAFF.